This TCR beta chain was sequenced during a study of blood T cells in healthy people across ages. Study observations and caveats: Relative to aged donors, long-lived donors carried more naive CD4+ cells and displayed higher diversity. As naive T cell percentage varied, TCR beta diversity correlated strongly with it.

Using a J-beta primer mix together with a sample-barcoded 5' primer, a second PCR was run for about 6 to 11 cycles. MiXCR was run by TCRdb on the 5' RACE reads, yielding one entry per CDR3 protein. The sample consists of roughly 800,000 distinct CDR3 sequences, 58% of them appearing once. This clonotype showed up just a few times. The antigen remains unidentified. The CDR3 length is 15 residues. CDR1 and CDR2 from the germline V gene are SGHRS and YFSETQ. V was cut by 0 bases and J by 3 bases, with 12 bases left in between. The sequence came from a man aged 25-45 years in good health. Source material: blood. The V and J genes are TRBV5-1 and TRBJ1-2, with a weak D call TRBD1 (6 bases). The CDR3 DNA reads as TGCGCCAGCAGCTTGGATCCAGGGGCCGACTATGGCTACACCTTC. Amino acid sequence: CASSLDPGADYGYTF.